The clone carrying this TCR beta chain was detected a few times. The data derive from a study of T-cell reconstitution after alpha-beta-depleted transplantation in children. Using unique molecular identifiers, the investigators prepared the TCRbeta library. TCRdb itself ran the PCR reads through MiXCR, one entry per CDR3 protein. The table lists more than 550,000 distinct CDR3 sequences, roughly a tenth of them singletons. This CDR3 comprises 14 residues. V gave up 1 base and J gave up 5 bases, with 11 bases separating them. Germline lookup yields CDR1 SGHTA and CDR2 FQGNSA. The material sequenced was PBMCs from the stem cell graft donor, taken from the stem cell graft. This receptor was taken from a human donor who donated a stem cell graft to a child with acute myeloid leukemia. The V call is TRBV7-2, the J call TRBJ2-5; D is perhaps TRBD1 or TRBD2 (6 bases each). Here the CDR3 DNA reads TGTGCCAGCAGCTTAGATTGGGGGGCGGAGACCCAGTACTTC. This translates into CASSLDWGAETQYF.